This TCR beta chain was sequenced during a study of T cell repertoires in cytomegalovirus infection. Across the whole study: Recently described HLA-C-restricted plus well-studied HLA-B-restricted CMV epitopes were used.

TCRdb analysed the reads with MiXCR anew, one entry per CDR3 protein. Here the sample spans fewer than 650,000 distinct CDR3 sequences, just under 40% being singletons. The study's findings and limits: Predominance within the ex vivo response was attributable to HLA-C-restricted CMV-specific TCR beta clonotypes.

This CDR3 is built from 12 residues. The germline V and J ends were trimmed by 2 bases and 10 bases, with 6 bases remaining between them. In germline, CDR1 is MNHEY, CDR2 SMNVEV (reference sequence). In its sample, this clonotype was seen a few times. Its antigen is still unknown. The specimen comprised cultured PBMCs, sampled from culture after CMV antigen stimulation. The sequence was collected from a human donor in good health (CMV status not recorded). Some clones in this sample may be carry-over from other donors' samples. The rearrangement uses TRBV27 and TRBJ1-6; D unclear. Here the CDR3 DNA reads TGTGCCAGCAGTTTAAATCGCTCACCCCTCCACTTT. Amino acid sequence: CASSLNRSPLHF.